This T cell receptor beta chain originates from a study of tumor-infiltrating lymphocytes in oesophageal squamous cell carcinoma. V was cut by 2 bases and J by 0 bases, with 13 bases left in between. This CDR3 contains 17 residues. Germline V lookup: CDR1 MNHEY, CDR2 SVGEGT. TCRdb passed the PCR reads through MiXCR, listing each CDR3 protein once. The sample yields fewer than 20,000 distinct CDR3 sequences, 42% seen once. By share, this clonotype ranks as medium-sized. Material: normal esophageal tissue next to the tumor. The chain links TRBV6-2 or TRBV6-3 to TRBJ2-2; D not certain. The sequence derives from a female donor with esophageal squamous cell carcinoma. This chain's CDR3 is CASSYVGRPTNTGELFF. Written as DNA, the CDR3 is TGTGCCAGCAGTTACGTGGGCAGACCAACGAACACCGGGGAGCTGTTTTTT.